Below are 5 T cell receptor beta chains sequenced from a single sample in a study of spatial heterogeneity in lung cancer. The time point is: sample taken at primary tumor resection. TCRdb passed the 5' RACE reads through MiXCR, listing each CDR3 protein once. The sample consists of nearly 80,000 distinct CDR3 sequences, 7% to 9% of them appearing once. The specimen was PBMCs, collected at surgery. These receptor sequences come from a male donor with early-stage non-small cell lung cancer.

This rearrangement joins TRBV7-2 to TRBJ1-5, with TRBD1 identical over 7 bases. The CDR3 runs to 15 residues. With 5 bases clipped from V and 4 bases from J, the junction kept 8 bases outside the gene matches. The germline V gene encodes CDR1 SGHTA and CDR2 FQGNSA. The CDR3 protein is CASSAGTAGNQPQHF. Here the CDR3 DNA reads TGTGCCAGCAGCGCCGGGACAGCTGGAAATCAGCCCCAGCATTTT.

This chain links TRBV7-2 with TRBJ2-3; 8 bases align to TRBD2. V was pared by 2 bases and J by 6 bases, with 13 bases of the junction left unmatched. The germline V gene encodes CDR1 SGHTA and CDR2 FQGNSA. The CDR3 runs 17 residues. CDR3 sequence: CASSLIPVWLAGDTQYF. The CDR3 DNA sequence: TGTGCCAGCAGCTTAATACCGGTATGGCTAGCGGGCGATACGCAGTATTTT. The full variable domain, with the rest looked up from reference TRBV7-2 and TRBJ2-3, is GAGVSQSPSNKVTEKGKDVELRCDPISGHTALYWYRQSLGQGLEFLIYFQGNSAPDKSGLPSDRFSAERTGGSVSTLTIQRTQQEDSAVYLCASSLIPVWLAGDTQYFGPGTRLTVL.

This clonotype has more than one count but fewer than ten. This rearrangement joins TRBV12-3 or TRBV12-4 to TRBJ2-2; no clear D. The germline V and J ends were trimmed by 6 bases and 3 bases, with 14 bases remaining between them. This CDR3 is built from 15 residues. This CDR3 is CASSPIAEDTGELFF. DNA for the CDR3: TGTGCCAGCAGCCCGATAGCAGAGGACACCGGGGAGCTGTTTTTT.

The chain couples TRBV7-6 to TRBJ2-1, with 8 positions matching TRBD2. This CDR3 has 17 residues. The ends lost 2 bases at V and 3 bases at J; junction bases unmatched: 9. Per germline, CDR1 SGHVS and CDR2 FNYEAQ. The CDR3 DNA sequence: TGTGCCAGCAGCTTAACTCTTGCGGGAGGCAGCTACAATGAGCAGTTCTTC. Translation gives CASSLTLAGGSYNEQFF.

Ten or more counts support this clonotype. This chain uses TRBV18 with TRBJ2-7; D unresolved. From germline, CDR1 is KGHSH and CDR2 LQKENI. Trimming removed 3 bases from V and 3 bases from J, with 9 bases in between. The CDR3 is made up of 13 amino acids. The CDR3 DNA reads TGTGCCAGCTCACCTGCGAAGGACTACGAGCAGTACTTC. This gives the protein CASSPAKDYEQYF.